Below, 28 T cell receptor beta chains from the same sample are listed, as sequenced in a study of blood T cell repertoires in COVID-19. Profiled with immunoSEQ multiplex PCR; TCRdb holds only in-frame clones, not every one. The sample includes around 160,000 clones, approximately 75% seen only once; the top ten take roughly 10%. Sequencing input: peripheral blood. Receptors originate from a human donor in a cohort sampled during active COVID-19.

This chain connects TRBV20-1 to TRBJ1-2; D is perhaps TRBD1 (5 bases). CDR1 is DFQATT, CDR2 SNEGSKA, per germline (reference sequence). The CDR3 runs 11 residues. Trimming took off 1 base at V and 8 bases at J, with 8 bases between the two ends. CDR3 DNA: TGCAGTGCTAGAGGGGGCCGGGGCTACACCTTC. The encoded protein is CSARGGRGYTF.

CDR3 amino acids: CASSTTGGNSPLHF. Written as DNA, the CDR3 is TGCGCCAGCAGCACGACAGGGGGAAATTCACCCCTCCACTTT. The chain is built from TRBV4-3 and TRBJ1-6; 9 bases agree with TRBD1. V was pared by 5 bases and J by 7 bases, with 3 bases of the junction left unmatched. There are 14 residues in the CDR3. CDR1 and CDR2 from the germline V gene are LGHNA and YSLEER.

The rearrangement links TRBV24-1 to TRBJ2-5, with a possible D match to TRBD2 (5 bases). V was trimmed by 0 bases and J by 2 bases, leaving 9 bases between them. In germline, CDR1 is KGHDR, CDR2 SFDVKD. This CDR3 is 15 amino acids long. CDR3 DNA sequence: TGTGCCACCAGTGATTTGGGACCGGGGCAAGAGACCCAGTACTTC. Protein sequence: CATSDLGPGQETQYF.

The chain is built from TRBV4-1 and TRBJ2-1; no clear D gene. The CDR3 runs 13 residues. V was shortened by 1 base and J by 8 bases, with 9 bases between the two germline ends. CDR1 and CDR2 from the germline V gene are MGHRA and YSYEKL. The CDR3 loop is CASSQGAGYEQFF. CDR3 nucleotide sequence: TGCGCCAGCAGCCAAGGGGCAGGCTATGAGCAGTTCTTC.

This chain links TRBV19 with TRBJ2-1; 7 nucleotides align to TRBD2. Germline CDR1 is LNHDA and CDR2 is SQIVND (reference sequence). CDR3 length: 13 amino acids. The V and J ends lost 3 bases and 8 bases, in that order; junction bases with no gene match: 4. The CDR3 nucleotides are TGTGCCAGTAGTATCTGGGGGGGTGATGAGCAGTTCTTC. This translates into CASSIWGGDEQFF. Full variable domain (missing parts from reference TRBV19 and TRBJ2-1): DGGITQSPKYLFRKEGQNVTLSCEQNLNHDAMYWYRQDPGQGLRLIYYSQIVNDFQKGDIAEGYSVSREKKESFPLTVTSAQKNPTAFYLCASSIWGGDEQFFGPGTRLTVL.

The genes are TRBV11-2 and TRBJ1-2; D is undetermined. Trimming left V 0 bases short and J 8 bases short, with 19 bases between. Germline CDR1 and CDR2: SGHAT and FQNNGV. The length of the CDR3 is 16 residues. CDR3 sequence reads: CASSLDGQAPLLGYTF. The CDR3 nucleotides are TGTGCCAGCAGCTTAGATGGGCAGGCCCCCCTGTTAGGCTACACCTTC.

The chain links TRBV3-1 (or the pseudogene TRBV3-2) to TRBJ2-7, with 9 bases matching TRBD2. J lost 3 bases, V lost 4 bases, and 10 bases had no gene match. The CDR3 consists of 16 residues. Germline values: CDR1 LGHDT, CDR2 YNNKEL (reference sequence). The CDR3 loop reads CASSRHPAGGHYEQYF. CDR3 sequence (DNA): TGTGCCAGCAGCCGGCACCCAGCGGGGGGCCACTACGAGCAGTACTTC.

CDR3 sequence: CASSQDWGTETQYF. The DNA of the CDR3 is TGTGCCAGCAGCCAAGATTGGGGGACTGAGACCCAGTACTTC. The chain combines TRBV3-1 (or the pseudogene TRBV3-2) with TRBJ2-5; tentatively, D is TRBD2 (6 bases). V was shortened by 0 bases and J by 5 bases, with 10 bases between the two germline ends. The CDR3 extends over 14 amino acids. Per the germline V gene, CDR1 is LGHDT and CDR2 is YNNKEL (reference sequence).

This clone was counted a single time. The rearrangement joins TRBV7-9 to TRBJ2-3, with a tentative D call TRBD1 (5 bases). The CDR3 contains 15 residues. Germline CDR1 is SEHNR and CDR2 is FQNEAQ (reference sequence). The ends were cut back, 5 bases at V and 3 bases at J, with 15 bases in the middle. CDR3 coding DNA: TGTGCCAGCAGCCCGACTGGACAAGCTACAGATACGCAGTATTTT. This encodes CASSPTGQATDTQYF.

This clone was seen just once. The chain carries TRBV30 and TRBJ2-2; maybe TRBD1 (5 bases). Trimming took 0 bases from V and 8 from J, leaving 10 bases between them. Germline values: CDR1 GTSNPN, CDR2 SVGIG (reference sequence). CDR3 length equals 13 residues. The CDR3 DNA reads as TGTGCCTGGAGTGTTCAGGGTTCGGGGGAGCTGTTTTTT. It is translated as CAWSVQGSGELFF.

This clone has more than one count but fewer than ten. The CDR3 loop is CARTSGRTPDTQYF. The DNA of the CDR3 is TGTGCCAGAACTAGCGGGAGAACCCCAGATACGCAGTATTTT. The chain couples TRBV30 to TRBJ2-3, with 11 bases that match TRBD2. The CDR3 is 14 residues long. Germline CDR1 reads GTSNPN; CDR2 reads SVGIG (reference sequence). V shed 8 bases and J 4 bases; nucleotides not matched to a gene: 8.

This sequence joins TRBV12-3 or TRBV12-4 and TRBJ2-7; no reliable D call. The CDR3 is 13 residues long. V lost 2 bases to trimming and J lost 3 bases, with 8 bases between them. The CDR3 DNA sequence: TGTGCCAGCAGTTTATGGTCGAGCTACGAGCAGTACTTC. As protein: CASSLWSSYEQYF.

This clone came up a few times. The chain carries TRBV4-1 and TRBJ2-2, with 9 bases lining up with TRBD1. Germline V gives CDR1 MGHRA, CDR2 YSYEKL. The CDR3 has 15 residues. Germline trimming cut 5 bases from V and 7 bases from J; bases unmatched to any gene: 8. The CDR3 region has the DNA TGCGCCAGCAGCAGGGACAGGGAGGGATTCGGGGAGCTGTTTTTT. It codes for CASSRDREGFGELFF.

The CDR3 here is CATSDALTGGSLSGYTF. The CDR3 coding sequence is TGTGCCACCAGTGATGCATTAACAGGGGGCAGTTTGTCTGGCTACACCTTC. This rearrangement joins TRBV24-1 to TRBJ1-2, with TRBD1 matching over 9 bases. This CDR3 has 17 amino acids. The V and J ends lost 3 bases and 7 bases, in that order; junction bases with no gene match: 14. Per germline, CDR1 KGHDR and CDR2 SFDVKD.

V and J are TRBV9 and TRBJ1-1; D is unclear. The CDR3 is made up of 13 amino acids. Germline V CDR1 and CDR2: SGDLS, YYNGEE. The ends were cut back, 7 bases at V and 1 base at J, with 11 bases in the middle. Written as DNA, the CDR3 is TGTGCCAGCTCCCAAGGAGGGAACACTGAAGCTTTCTTT. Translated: CASSQGGNTEAFF.

The CDR3 region has the DNA TGTGCCAGCAGTGTAGGCAGCACAGACGAGCAGTACTTC. It encodes CASSVGSTDEQYF. This sequence joins TRBV25-1 and TRBJ2-7, with D unclear. CDR1 MGHDK and CDR2 SYGVNS come from the germline V gene. The V end lost 4 bases, the J end lost 5 bases, and 12 bases lay between the germline ends. The CDR3 contains 13 residues.

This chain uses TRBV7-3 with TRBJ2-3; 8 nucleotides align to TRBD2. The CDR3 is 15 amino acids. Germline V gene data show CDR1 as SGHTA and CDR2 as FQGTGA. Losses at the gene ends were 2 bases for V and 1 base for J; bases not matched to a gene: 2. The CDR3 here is CASSLYGGGTDTQYF. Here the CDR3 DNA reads TGTGCCAGCAGCTTATACGGGGGGGGCACAGATACGCAGTATTTT.

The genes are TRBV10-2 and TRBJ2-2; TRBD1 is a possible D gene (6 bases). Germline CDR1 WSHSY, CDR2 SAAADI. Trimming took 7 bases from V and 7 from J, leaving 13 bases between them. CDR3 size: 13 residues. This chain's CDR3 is CASTDRQGGELFF. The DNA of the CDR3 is TGCGCCAGCACCGACAGGCAGGGCGGGGAGCTGTTTTTT.

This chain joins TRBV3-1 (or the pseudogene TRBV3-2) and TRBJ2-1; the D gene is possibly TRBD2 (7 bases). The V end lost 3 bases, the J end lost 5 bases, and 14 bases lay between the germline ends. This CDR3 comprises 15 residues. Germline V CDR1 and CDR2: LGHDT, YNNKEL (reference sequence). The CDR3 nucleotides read TGTGCCAGCAGCCATACCGGGGGGACAAACAATGAGCAGTTCTTC. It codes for CASSHTGGTNNEQFF.

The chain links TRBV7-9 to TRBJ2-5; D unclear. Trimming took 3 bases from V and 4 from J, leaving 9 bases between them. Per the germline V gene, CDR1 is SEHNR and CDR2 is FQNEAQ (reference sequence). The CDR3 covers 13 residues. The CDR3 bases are TGTGCCAGCAGCTTTGGCGACTTAGAGACCCAGTACTTC. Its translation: CASSFGDLETQYF.

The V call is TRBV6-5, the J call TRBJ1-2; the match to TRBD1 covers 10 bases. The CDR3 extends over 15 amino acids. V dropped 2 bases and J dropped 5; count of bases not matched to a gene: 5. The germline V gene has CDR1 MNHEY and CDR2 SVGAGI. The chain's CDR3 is CASSYRDRGWYGYTF. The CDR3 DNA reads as TGTGCCAGCAGTTACCGGGACAGGGGCTGGTATGGCTACACCTTC.

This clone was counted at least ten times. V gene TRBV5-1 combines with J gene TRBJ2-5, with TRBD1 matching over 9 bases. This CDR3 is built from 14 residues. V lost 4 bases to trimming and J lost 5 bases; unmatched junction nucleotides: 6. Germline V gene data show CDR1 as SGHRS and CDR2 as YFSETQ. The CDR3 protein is CASSMGQGRETQYF. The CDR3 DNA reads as TGCGCCAGCAGCATGGGACAGGGCAGGGAGACCCAGTACTTC.

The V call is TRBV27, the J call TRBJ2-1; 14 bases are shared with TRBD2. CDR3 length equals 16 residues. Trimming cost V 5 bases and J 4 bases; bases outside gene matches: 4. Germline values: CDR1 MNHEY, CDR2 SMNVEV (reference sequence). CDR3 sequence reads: CASSPTSGGVYNEQFF. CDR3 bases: TGTGCCAGCAGTCCGACTAGCGGGGGGGTTTACAATGAGCAGTTCTTC.

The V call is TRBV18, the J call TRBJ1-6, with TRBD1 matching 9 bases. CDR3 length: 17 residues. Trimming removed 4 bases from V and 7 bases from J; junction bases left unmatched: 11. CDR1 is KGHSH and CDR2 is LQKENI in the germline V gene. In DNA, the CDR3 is TGTGCCAGCTCACAGGAGGCACAGGGGGCGAGGAATTCACCCCTCCACTTT. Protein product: CASSQEAQGARNSPLHF.

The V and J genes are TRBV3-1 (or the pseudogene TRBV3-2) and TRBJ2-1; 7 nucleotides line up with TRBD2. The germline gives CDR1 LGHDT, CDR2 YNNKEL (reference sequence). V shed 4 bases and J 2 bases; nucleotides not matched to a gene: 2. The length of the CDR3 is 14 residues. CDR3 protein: CASSRSGAYNEQFF. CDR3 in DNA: TGTGCCAGCAGCCGGAGCGGGGCCTACAATGAGCAGTTCTTC.

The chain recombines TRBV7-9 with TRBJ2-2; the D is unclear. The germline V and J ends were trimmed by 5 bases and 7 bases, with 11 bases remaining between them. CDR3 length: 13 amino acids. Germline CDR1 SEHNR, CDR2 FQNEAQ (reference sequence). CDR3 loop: CASSPIIGGELFF. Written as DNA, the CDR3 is TGTGCCAGCAGCCCAATTATCGGCGGGGAGCTGTTTTTT.

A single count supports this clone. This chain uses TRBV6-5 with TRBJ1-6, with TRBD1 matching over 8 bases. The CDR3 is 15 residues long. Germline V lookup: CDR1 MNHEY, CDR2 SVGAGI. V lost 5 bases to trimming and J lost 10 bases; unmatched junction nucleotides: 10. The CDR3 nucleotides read TGTGCCAGCAGTCGAGATACAGGGGGAACATCACCCCTCCACTTT. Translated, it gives CASSRDTGGTSPLHF.

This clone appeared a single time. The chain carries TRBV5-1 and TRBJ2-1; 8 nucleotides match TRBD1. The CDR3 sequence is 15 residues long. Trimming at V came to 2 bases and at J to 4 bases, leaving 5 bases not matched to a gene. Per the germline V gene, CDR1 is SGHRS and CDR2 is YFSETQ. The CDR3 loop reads CASSLETGEYNEQFF. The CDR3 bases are TGCGCCAGCAGCTTAGAGACAGGGGAATACAATGAGCAGTTCTTC. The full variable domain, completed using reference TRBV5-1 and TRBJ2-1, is KAGVTQTPRYLIKTRGQQVTLSCSPISGHRSVSWYQQTPGQGLQFLFEYFSETQRNKGNFPGRFSGRQFSNSRSEMNVSTLELGDSALYLCASSLETGEYNEQFFGPGTRLTVL.